This T cell receptor (beta chain) was obtained from a study of kidney transplant recipient with SARS-CoV-2 infection. TCRdb processed the reads anew with MiXCR; each CDR3 protein has one entry. This sample yields roughly 230,000 distinct CDR3 sequences, of which more than 25% are seen a single time; roughly 7% belongs to the top ten. CDR1 is MNHNY, CDR2 SVGAGI, per germline (reference sequence). The CDR3 is 15 residues long. This chain uses TRBV6-6 with TRBJ2-5, with 7 bases fitting TRBD1. The DNA end favors TRBJ2-7, so the J call may be wrong. The specimen was a blood sample, collected at baseline and on approximately day 120 from a kidney transplant recipient. The clonotype was recovered from a male patient aged 25-45 years who had COVID-19 and was a kidney transplant recipient. Part of the T cell pool may stem from the graft donor. The CDR3 is CASSYPGQRIYEQYF. CDR3 in DNA: TGTGCCAGCAGTTACCCGGGACAGCGTATCTACGAGCAGTACTTC.